This TCR beta chain was identified during a study of OX40 agonist ivuxolimab in advanced cancers. Study-wide context: Treatment of patients was with ivuxolimab, an agonistic anti-OX40 (CD134) antibody. Three patients had partial responses: one hepatocellular carcinoma, two cutaneous melanoma.

Study findings and constraints: Normalized T-cell clonal expansion was also low in some nonresponders.

V lost 0 bases, J lost 3 bases, and 8 bases lay in between. The germline V gene has CDR1 GTSNPN and CDR2 SVGIG (reference sequence). CDR3 length: 13 amino acids. Only a few counts were recorded for this clone. Its target is unknown. Using immunoSEQ multiplex PCR, the repertoire was profiled, and TCRdb retains in-frame clones only, with some absent. The data contain approximately 52,000 clones, around 84% of them singletons. This clonotype was sampled from an adult with an advanced solid tumor such as melanoma, head and neck, liver or kidney cancer. The chain combines TRBV30 with TRBJ1-1, with D hard to call. The source material was CD4+ or CD8+ T cells sorted from blood, sampled in a trial of the OX40 agonist ivuxolimab. This chain's CDR3 is CAWSVGRDTEAFF. CDR3 in DNA: TGTGCCTGGAGTGTAGGGCGGGACACTGAAGCTTTCTTT.